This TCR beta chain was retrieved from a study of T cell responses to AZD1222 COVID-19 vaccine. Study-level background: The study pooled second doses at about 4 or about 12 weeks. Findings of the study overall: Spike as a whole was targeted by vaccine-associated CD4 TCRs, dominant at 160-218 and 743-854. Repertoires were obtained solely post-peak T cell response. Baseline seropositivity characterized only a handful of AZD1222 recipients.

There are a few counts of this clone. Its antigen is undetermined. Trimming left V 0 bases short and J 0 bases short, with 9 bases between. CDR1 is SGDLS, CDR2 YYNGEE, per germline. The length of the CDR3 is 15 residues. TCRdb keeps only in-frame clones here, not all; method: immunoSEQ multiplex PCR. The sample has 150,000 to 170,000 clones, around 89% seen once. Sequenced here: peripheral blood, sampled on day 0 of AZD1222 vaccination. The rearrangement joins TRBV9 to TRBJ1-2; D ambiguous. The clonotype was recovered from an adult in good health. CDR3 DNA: TGTGCCAGCAGCGTAGCCACAGCTGCTAACTATGGCTACACCTTC. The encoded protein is CASSVATAANYGYTF.